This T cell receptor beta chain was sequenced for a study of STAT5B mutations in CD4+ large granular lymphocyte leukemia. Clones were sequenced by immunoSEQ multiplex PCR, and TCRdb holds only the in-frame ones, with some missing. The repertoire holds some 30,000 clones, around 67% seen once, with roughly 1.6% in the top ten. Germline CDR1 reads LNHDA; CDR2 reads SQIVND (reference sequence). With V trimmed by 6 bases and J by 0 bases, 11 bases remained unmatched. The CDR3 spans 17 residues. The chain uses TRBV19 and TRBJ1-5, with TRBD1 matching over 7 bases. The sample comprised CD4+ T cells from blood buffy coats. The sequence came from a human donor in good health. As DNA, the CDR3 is TGTGCCAGTAGCATCTCCCCTGGGACAGTTAGCAATCAGCCCCAGCATTTT. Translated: CASSISPGTVSNQPQHF.